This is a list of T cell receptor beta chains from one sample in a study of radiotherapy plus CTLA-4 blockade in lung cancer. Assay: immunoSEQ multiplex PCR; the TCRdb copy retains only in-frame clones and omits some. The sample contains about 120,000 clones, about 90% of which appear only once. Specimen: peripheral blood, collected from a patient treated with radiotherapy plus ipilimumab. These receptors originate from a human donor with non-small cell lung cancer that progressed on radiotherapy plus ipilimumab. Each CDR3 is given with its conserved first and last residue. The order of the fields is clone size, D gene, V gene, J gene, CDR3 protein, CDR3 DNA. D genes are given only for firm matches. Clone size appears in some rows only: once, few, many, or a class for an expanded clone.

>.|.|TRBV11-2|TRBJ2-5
CASSLGIARQETQYF
TGTGCCAGCAGCTTAGGAATAGCGCGCCAAGAGACCCAGTACTTC
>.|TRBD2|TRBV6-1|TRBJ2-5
CASTTGGPVETQYF
TGTGCCAGCACGACGGGAGGGCCCGTAGAGACCCAGTACTTC
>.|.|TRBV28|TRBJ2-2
CASSYAWAKNTGELFF
TGTGCCAGCTCTTATGCGTGGGCCAAGAACACCGGGGAGCTGTTTTTT
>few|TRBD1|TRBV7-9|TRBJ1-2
CASSPDRDGYTF
TGTGCCAGCAGCCCTGACAGGGATGGCTACACCTTC
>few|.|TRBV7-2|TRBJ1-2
CASSSGQKGGYTF
TGTGCCAGCAGCTCAGGACAGAAGGGTGGCTACACCTTC
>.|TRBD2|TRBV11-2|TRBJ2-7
CASSLAREASYEQYF
TGTGCCAGCAGCTTAGCGCGGGAGGCCTCCTACGAGCAGTACTTC
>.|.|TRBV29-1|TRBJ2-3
CSVEPPDTQYF
TGCAGCGTTGAACCTCCAGATACGCAGTATTTT
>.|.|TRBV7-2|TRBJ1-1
CASSLLGMNTEAFF
TGTGCCAGCAGCTTACTTGGGATGAATACTGAAGCTTTCTTT
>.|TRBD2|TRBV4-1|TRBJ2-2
CASSQDEAGGYTGELFF
TGCGCCAGCAGCCAAGATGAAGCGGGAGGGTACACCGGGGAGCTGTTTTTT
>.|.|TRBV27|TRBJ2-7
CASSFSSPKEQYF
TGTGCCAGCAGTTTCAGCAGCCCTAAGGAGCAGTACTTC
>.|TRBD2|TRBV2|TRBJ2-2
CASRAGLAGVGELFF
TGTGCCAGCAGGGCCGGACTAGCGGGAGTAGGGGAGCTGTTTTTT
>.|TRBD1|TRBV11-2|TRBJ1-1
CASGAGTAINTEAFF
TGTGCCAGCGGGGCCGGGACAGCCATTAACACTGAAGCTTTCTTT
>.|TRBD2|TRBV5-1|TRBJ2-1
CASTFLAGAGEQFF
TGCGCCAGCACCTTTTTAGCGGGAGCGGGTGAGCAGTTCTTC
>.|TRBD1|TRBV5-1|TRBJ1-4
CASSWDRANEKLFF
TGCGCCAGCAGCTGGGACAGAGCTAATGAAAAACTGTTTTTT
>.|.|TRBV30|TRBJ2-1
CAWSVEGNEQFF
TGTGCCTGGAGTGTAGAGGGGAATGAGCAGTTCTTC
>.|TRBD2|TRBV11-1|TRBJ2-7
CASSSPPGGLPYEQYF
TGTGCCAGCAGCTCACCACCGGGGGGGCTGCCCTACGAGCAGTACTTC
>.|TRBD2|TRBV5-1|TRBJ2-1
CASSLDPGLAGALYNEQFF
TGCGCCAGCAGCTTGGACCCCGGACTAGCGGGAGCTTTATACAATGAGCAGTTCTTC
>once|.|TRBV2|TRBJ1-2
CASRPPDNYGYTF
TGTGCCAGCAGACCTCCAGATAACTATGGCTACACCTTC